Reported below is one T cell receptor beta chain. The same CDR3 can be traced to other DNA sequences in this sample. The sample originates from a study of blood T cell repertoires in COVID-19. Study overall: Material from acute and convalescent COVID-19 was sourced from the United States, Italy and Spain. The cDNA or gDNA used as material had been derived from T cells, B-cell-depleted T cells, or PBMCs.

Per the authors' pipeline: The authors estimated nucleated cell counts from reference gene primer amplification. The table came from immunoSEQ multiplex PCR; TCRdb's copy has only in-frame clones and leaves some out. The V and J calls and clone size come from that table; D and trimming were worked out from the DNA. The table records 200,000 to 300,000 clones, roughly 83% of them present only once. This CDR3 comprises 13 residues. With 5 bases clipped from V and 2 bases from J, the junction kept 1 base outside the gene matches. The germline CDR1 and CDR2 sequences are MNHEY and SVGAGI. The source is a woman aged 80 or over with acute or convalescent COVID-19. The sequencing sample was made of peripheral blood. The chain is built from TRBV6-5 and TRBJ1-2, with TRBD1 matching 8 bases. DNA for the CDR3: TGTGCCAGCAGTCGACAGGGGAACTATGGCTACACCTTC. Encoded protein: CASSRQGNYGYTF.